One and the same sample provided the 10 T cell receptor beta chains below, sequenced in a study of shared clonotypes between healthy human individuals. TCRdb keeps only in-frame clones here, not all; method: immunoSEQ multiplex PCR. The table has about 1 million clones, about 77% seen once; the top ten hold roughly 1.5%. Sequenced sample: memory CD4+ T cells sorted from blood. As to subset: CD45RA-negative fraction. The receptors come from a young man in good health.

The chain uses TRBV7-2 and TRBJ1-5; 8 bases are shared with TRBD1. V shed 5 bases, J shed 5 bases, and the junction held 5 bases outside the gene matches. The CDR3 length is 14 residues. Per the germline V gene, CDR1 is SGHTA and CDR2 is FQGNSA. The CDR3: CASSLQGVHQPQHF. CDR3 nucleotides: TGTGCCAGCAGCCTACAGGGGGTGCATCAGCCCCAGCATTTT. Looking up the rest from reference TRBV7-2 and TRBJ1-5 gives the full variable domain: GAGVSQSPSNKVTEKGKDVELRCDPISGHTALYWYRQSLGQGLEFLIYFQGNSAPDKSGLPSDRFSAERTGGSVSTLTIQRTQQEDSAVYLCASSLQGVHQPQHFGDGTRLSIL.

This clone was recorded only once. The V and J genes are TRBV11-2 and TRBJ1-4, with D maybe TRBD1 (5 bases). The CDR3 length is 15 residues. Germline V gene data show CDR1 as SGHAT and CDR2 as FQNNGV. The V and J ends lost 2 bases and 7 bases respectively, with 14 bases between them. The CDR3 loop reads CASSLSSGMGEKLFF. CDR3 coding DNA: TGTGCCAGCAGCTTATCATCAGGGATGGGTGAAAAACTGTTTTTT.

This clone came up many times. The V call is TRBV7-3, the J call TRBJ2-1; 7 bases align to TRBD2. The CDR3 contains 16 residues. Per germline, CDR1 SGHTA and CDR2 FQGTGA. V trimming: 4 bases; J trimming: 2 bases; junction bases outside the gene matches: 8. The CDR3 sequence is CASSSDSGLPYNEQFF. In nucleotides, the CDR3 is TGTGCCAGCAGCTCCGATAGCGGGCTGCCCTACAATGAGCAGTTCTTC.

The gene calls are TRBV7-9 and TRBJ2-1, with TRBD2 identical over 9 bases. This CDR3 comprises 15 residues. Germline V gives CDR1 SEHNR, CDR2 FQNEAQ (reference sequence). After removal of 3 bases from V and 8 bases from J, the junction contained 8 bases not matched to a gene. The CDR3 coding sequence is TGTGCCAGCAGCTTCTATAGCGGGAGTTCGGATGAGCAGTTCTTC. Encoded protein: CASSFYSGSSDEQFF.

The chain combines TRBV28 with TRBJ1-4; D is perhaps TRBD1 (6 bases). The CDR3 runs 15 residues. Deletions cut 6 bases from V and 4 bases from J, with 15 bases between. Germline loops: CDR1 MDHEN, CDR2 SYDVKM. Here the CDR3 DNA reads TGTGCCAGCAGCTCGCGGACAGACTATAATGAAAAACTGTTTTTT. The encoded protein is CASSSRTDYNEKLFF.

The chain links TRBV9 to TRBJ2-5; a possible D gene is TRBD1 (9 bases). The CDR3 is made up of 16 amino acids. Trimming took off 4 bases at V and 2 bases at J, with 18 bases between the two ends. Germline V gives CDR1 SGDLS, CDR2 YYNGEE. DNA for the CDR3: TGTGCCAGCAGCCGGGGGGGACAGGGAATACAAGAGACCCAGTACTTC. It is translated as CASSRGGQGIQETQYF.

Of note for this clone: Being one base from a much bigger clone, this may be a read error. The chain has TRBV11-2 and TRBJ2-7; 10 bases agree with TRBD1. Germline lookup yields CDR1 SGHAT and CDR2 FQNNGV. The CDR3 is 13 residues long. The J segment lost 4 bases and the V segment lost 4 bases, leaving 1 base of the junction unmatched. The CDR3 DNA follows: TGTGCCAGCAGCTGGGGACAGGGGTACGAGCAGTACTTC. It translates to CASSWGQGYEQYF.

The J gene is TRBJ1-2, the V gene TRBV28; D possibly corresponds to TRBD1 (6 bases). Deletions cut 6 bases from V and 1 base from J, with 18 bases between. This CDR3 contains 16 residues. Germline V lookup: CDR1 MDHEN, CDR2 SYDVKM. The CDR3 DNA sequence: TGTGCCAGCAGGCCACCAACAGGGAGAGGTAACTATGGCTACACCTTC. This encodes CASRPPTGRGNYGYTF.

The rearrangement joins TRBV14 to TRBJ1-1; perhaps TRBD1 as D (5 bases). The V and J ends lost 6 bases and 4 bases respectively, with 12 bases between them. The CDR3 length is 13 residues. In germline, CDR1 is SGHDN, CDR2 FVKESK. The CDR3 is CASRQASGTEAFF. CDR3 DNA: TGTGCCAGCAGACAGGCTTCCGGCACTGAAGCTTTCTTT. Filled out from reference TRBV14 and TRBJ1-1, the complete variable domain reads EAGVTQFPSHSVIEKGQTVTLRCDPISGHDNLYWYRRVMGKEIKFLLHFVKESKQDESGMPNNRFLAERTGGTYSTLKVQPAELEDSGVYFCASRQASGTEAFFGQGTRLTVV.

This clone occurred once. The chain links TRBV6-1 to TRBJ1-2, with D possibly matching TRBD1 (6 bases). Trimming removed 2 bases at V and 4 bases at J, with 11 bases between. CDR1 and CDR2 from the germline V gene are MNHNS and SASEGT. The CDR3 has 14 amino acids. The CDR3 sequence is CASSESRTVYGYTF. The CDR3 DNA is TGTGCCAGCAGTGAATCCCGGACAGTCTATGGCTACACCTTC.